This TCR beta chain was retrieved from a study of OX40 agonist ivuxolimab in advanced cancers. The CDR3 is 13 amino acids. V was pared by 5 bases and J by 5 bases, with 4 bases of the junction left unmatched. Germline CDR1 SEHNR, CDR2 FQNEAQ (reference sequence). Profiling relied on immunoSEQ multiplex PCR, and the TCRdb table lists in-frame clones only, not all of them. The sample lists tens of thousands of clones, approximately 83% occurring once. The TCR sequence derives from an adult with an advanced solid tumor such as melanoma, head and neck, liver or kidney cancer. Specimen: CD4+ or CD8+ T cells sorted from blood, collected in a trial of the OX40 agonist ivuxolimab. J is TRBJ2-7 and V is TRBV7-9; 9 bases match TRBD2. CDR3 nucleotides: TGTGCCAGCAGCCCTAGCGGGATCGACGAGCAGTACTTC. Protein sequence: CASSPSGIDEQYF.